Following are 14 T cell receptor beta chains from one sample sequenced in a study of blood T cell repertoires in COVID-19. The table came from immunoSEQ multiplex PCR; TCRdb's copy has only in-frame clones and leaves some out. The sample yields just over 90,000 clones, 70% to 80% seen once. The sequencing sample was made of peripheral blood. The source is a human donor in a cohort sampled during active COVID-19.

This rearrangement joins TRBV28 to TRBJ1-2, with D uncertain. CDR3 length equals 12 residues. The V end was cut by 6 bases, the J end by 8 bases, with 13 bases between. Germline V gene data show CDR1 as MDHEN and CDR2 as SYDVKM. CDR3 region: CASSPSGYGYTF. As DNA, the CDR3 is TGTGCCAGCAGCCCCTCGGGGTACGGCTACACCTTC.

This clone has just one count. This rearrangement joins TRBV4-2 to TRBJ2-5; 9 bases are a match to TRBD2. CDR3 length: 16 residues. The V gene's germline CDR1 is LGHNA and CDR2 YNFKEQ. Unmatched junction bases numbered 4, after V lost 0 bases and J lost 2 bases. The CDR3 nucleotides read TGTGCCAGCAGCCAAGAGCTAGCGGGATTACAAGAGACCCAGTACTTC. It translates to CASSQELAGLQETQYF.

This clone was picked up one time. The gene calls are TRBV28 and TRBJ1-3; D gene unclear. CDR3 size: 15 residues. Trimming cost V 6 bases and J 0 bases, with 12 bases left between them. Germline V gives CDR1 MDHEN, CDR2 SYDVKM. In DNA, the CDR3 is TGTGCCAGCAGCAAGCGGTCACCCTCTGGAAACACCATATATTTT. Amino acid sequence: CASSKRSPSGNTIYF.

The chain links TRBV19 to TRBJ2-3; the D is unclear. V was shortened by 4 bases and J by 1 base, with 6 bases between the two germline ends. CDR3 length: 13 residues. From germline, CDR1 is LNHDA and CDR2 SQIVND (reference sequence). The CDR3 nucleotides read TGTGCCAGTAGTACCAGCGGCACAGATACGCAGTATTTT. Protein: CASSTSGTDTQYF.

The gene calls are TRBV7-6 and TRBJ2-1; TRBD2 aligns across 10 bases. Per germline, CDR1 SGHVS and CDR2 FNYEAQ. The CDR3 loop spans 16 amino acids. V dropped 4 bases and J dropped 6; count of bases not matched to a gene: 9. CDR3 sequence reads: CASSSRTSGLSNEQFF. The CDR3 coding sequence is TGTGCCAGCAGCTCGAGGACTAGCGGTTTGTCCAATGAGCAGTTCTTC.

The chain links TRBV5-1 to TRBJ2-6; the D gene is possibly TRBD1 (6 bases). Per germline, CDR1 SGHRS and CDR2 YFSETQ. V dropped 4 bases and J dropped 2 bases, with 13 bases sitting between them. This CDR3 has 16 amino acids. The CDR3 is CASSVGHRTGANVLTF. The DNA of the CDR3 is TGCGCCAGCAGCGTGGGACATCGGACTGGGGCCAACGTCCTGACTTTC.

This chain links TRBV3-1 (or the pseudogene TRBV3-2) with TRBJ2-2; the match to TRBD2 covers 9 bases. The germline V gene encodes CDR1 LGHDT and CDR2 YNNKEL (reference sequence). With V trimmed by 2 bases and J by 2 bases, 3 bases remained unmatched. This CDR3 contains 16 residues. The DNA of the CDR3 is TGTGCCAGCAGCCAATATAGCGGGGGCAACACCGGGGAGCTGTTTTTT. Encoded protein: CASSQYSGGNTGELFF.

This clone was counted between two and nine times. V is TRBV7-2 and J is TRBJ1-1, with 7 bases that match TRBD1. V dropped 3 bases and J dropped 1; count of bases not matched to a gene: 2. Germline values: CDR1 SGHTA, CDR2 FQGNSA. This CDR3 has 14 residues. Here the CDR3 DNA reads TGTGCCAGCAGCTTGAGGACAGGGAACACTGAAGCTTTCTTT. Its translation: CASSLRTGNTEAFF.

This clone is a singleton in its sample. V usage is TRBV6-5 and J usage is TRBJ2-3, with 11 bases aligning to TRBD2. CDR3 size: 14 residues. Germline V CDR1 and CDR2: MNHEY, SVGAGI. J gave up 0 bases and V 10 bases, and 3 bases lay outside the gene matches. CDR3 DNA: TGTGCCATCGGGACTAGCGGTAGCACAGATACGCAGTATTTT. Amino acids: CAIGTSGSTDTQYF.

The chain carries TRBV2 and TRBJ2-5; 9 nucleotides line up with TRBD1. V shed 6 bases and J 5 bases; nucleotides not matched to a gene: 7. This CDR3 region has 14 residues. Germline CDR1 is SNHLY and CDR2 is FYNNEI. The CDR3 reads CASSSWTGEETQYF. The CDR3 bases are TGTGCCAGCAGCTCATGGACAGGGGAGGAGACCCAGTACTTC.

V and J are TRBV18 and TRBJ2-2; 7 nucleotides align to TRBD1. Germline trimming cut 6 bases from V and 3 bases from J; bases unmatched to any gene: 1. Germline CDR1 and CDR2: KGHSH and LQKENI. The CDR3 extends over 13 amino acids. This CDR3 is CASSTGDTGELFF. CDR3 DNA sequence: TGTGCCAGCTCTACAGGGGACACCGGGGAGCTGTTTTTT. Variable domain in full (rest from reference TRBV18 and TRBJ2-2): NAGVMQNPRHLVRRRGQEARLRCSPMKGHSHVYWYRQLPEEGLKFMVYLQKENIIDESGMPKERFSAEFPKEGPSILRIQQVVRGDSAAYFCASSTGDTGELFFGEGSRLTVL.

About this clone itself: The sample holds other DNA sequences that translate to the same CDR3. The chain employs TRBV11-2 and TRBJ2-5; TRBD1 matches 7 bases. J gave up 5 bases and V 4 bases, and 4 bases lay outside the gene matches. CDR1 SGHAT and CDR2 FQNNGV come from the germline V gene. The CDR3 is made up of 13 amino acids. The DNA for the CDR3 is TGTGCCAGCAGCTCGGACAGGAGGGAGACCCAGTACTTC. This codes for CASSSDRRETQYF.

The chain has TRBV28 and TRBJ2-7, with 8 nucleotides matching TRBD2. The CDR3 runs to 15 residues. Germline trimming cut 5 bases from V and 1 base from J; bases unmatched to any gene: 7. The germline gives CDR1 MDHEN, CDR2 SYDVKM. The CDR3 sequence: CASSQRLAGSYEQYF. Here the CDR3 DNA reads TGTGCCAGCAGTCAAAGGTTAGCGGGGTCCTACGAGCAGTACTTC.

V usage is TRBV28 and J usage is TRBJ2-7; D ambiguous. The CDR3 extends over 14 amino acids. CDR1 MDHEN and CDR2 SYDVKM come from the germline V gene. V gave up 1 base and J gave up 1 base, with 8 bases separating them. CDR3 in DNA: TGTGCCAGCAGTTTATTGGGCCATTCCTACGAGCAGTACTTC. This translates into CASSLLGHSYEQYF.